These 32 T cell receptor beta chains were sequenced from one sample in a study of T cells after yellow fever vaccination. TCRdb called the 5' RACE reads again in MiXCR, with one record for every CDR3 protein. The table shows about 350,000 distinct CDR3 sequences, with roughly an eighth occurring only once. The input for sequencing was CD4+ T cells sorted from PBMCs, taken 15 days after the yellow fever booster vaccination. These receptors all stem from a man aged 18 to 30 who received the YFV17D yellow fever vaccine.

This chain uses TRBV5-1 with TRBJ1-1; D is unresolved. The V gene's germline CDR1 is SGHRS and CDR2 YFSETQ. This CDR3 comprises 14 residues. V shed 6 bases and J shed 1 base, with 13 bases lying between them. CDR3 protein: CASTAGSTNTEAFF. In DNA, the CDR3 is TGCGCCAGCACCGCGGGGAGTACGAACACTGAAGCTTTCTTT.

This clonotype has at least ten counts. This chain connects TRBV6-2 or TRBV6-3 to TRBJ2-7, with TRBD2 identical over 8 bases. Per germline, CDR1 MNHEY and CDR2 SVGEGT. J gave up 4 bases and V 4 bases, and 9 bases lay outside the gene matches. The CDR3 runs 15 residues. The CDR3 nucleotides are TGTGCCAGCAGTTCCCTCGCGGGGGGCCTGTACGAGCAGTACTTC. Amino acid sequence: CASSSLAGGLYEQYF.

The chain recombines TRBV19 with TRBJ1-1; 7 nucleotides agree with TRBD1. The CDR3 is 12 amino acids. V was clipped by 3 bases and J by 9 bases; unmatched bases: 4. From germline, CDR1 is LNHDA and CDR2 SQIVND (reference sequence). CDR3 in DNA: TGTGCCAGTAGTATCTTGGACAGGAAAGCTTTCTTT. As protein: CASSILDRKAFF.

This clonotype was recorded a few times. CDR3 nucleotide sequence: TGTGCCAGCGAAGCGGATTGGGGCTACACCTTC. Translated, it gives CASEADWGYTF. The J gene is TRBJ1-2, the V gene TRBV12-3 or TRBV12-4, with D hard to call. The CDR3 length is 11 residues. Deletions cut 8 bases from V and 8 bases from J, with 12 bases between.

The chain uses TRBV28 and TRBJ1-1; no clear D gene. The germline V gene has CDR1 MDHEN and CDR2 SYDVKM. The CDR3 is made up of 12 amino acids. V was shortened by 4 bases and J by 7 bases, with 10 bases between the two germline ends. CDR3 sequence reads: CASSSWKGEAFF. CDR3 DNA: TGTGCCAGCAGTTCATGGAAGGGTGAAGCTTTCTTT. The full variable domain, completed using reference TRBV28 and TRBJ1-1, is DVKVTQSSRYLVKRTGEKVFLECVQDMDHENMFWYRQDPGLGLRLIYFSYDVKMKEKGDIPEGYSVSREKKERFSLILESASTNQTSMYLCASSSWKGEAFFGQGTRLTVV.

Written as DNA, the CDR3 is TGTGCCAGCAGCCGTCTTGGTAGGCCAAGCTCCTATAATTCACCCCTCCACTTT. Amino acid sequence: CASSRLGRPSSYNSPLHF. The chain joins TRBV7-9 to TRBJ1-6; D is ambiguous. Between the trimmed V and J ends, which lost 5 bases and 0 bases, there was a span of 17 bases. This CDR3 contains 18 residues. Germline V gene sequence: CDR1 SEHNR, CDR2 FQNEAQ (reference sequence).

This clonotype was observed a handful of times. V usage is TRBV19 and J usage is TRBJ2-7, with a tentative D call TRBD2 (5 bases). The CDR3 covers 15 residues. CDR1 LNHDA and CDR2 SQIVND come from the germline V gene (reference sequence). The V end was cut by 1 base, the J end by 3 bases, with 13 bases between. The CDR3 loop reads CASSIGRERSYEQYF. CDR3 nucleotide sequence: TGTGCCAGTAGTATAGGACGGGAAAGAAGCTACGAGCAGTACTTC. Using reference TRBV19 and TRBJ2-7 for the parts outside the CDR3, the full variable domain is DGGITQSPKYLFRKEGQNVTLSCEQNLNHDAMYWYRQDPGQGLRLIYYSQIVNDFQKGDIAEGYSVSREKKESFPLTVTSAQKNPTAFYLCASSIGRERSYEQYFGPGTRLTVT.

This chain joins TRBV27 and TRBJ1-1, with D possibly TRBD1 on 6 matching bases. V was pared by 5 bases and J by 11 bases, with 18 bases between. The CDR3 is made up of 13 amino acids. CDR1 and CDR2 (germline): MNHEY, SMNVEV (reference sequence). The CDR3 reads CASSPRTAMNAFF. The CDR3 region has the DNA TGTGCCAGCAGTCCAAGGACAGCGATGAACGCTTTCTTT.

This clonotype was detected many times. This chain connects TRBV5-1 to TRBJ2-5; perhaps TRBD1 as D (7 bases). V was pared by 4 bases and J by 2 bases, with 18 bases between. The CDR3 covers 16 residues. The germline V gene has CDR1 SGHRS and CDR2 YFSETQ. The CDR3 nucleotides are TGCGCCAGCAGCGGGGGGACAGCGCCCCTACAAGAGACCCAGTACTTC. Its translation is CASSGGTAPLQETQYF.

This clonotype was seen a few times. CDR3 region: CRAGDGYEQYV. The CDR3 nucleotides read TGCAGAGCCGGGGACGGCTACGAGCAGTACGTC. The V call is TRBV20-1, the J call TRBJ2-7; the D gene could be TRBD1 or TRBD2 (5 bases each). Per the germline V gene, CDR1 is DFQATT and CDR2 is SNEGSKA (reference sequence). The CDR3 sequence is 11 residues long.

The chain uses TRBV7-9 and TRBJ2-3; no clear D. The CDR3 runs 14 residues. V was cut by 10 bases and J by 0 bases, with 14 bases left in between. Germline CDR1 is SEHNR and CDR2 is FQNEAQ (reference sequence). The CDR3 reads CATRAASSTDTQYF. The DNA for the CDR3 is TGTGCCACCCGGGCGGCCTCTAGCACAGATACGCAGTATTTT.

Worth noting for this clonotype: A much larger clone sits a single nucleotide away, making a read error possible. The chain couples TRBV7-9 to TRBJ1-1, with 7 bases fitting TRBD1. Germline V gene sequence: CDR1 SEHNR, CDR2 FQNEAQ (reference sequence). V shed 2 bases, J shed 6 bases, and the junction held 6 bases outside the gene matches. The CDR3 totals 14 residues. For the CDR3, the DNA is TGTGCCAGCAGCTTACGACAGGGTGACTCTGAAGCTTTCTTT. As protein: CASSLRQGDSEAFF.

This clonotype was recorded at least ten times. CDR3 DNA: TGTGCCAGCAGTGAGGGGCTGAATAACTTCGTTTACGAGCAGTACGTC. Protein sequence: CASSEGLNNFVYEQYV. This chain links TRBV2 with TRBJ2-7, with a tentative D call TRBD1 (5 bases). Germline V gene sequence: CDR1 SNHLY, CDR2 FYNNEI. The CDR3 runs to 16 residues. Trimming pared 3 bases from V and 4 bases from J, leaving 19 bases between.

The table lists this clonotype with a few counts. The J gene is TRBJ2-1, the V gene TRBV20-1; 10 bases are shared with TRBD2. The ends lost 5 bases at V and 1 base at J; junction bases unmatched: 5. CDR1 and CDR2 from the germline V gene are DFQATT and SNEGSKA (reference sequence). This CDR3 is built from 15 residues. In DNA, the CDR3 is TGCAGTGCTTTGACTAGCGGGCTTTCCTACAATGAGCAGTTCTTC. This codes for CSALTSGLSYNEQFF.

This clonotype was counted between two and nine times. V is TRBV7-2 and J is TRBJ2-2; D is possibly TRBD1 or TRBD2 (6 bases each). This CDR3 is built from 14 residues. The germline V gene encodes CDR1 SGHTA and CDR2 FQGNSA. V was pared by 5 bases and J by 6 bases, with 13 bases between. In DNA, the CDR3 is TGTGCCAGCAGCCTCTACGGGGGCTCCGGGGAGCTGTTTTTT. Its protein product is CASSLYGGSGELFF.

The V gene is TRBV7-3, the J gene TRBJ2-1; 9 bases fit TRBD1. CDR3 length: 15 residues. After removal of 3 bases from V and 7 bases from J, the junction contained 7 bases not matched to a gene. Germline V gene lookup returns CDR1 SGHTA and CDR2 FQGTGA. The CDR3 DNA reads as TGTGCCAGCAGCTTGTCCGGGACAGGGATAAATGAGCAGTTCTTC. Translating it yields CASSLSGTGINEQFF.

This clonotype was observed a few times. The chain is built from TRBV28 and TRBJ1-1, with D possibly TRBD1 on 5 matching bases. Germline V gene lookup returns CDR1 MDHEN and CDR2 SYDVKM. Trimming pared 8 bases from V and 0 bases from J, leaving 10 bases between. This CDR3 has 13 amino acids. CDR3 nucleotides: TGTGCCAGCCGTTGGGGGATGAACACTGAAGCTTTCTTT. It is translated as CASRWGMNTEAFF.

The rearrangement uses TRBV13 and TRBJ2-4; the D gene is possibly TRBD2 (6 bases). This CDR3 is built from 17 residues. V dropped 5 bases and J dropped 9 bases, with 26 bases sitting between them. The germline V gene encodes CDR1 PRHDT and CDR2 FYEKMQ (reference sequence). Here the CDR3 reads CASSTTTRSTPMCIQYF. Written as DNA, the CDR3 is TGTGCCAGCAGCACAACGACTAGAAGTACCCCTATGTGCATTCAGTACTTC.

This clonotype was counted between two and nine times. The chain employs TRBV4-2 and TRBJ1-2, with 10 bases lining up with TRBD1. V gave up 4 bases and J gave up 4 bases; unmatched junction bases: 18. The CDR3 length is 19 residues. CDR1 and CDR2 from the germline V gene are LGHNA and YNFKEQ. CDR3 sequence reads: CASSPLGSQTGQGLYGYTF. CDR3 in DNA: TGTGCCAGCAGCCCCCTCGGATCCCAGACGGGACAGGGGCTCTATGGCTACACCTTC.

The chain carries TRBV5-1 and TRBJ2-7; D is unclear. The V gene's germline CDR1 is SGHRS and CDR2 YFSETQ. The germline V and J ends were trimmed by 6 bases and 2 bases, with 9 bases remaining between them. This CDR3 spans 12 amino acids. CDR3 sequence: CASTDGPYEQYV. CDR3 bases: TGCGCCAGCACGGACGGGCCCTACGAGCAGTACGTC.

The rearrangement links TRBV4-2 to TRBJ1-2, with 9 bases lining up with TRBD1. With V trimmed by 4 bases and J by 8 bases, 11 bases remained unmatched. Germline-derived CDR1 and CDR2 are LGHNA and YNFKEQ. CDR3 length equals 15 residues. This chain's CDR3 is CASSRTGTGQGGYTF. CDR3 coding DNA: TGTGCCAGCAGCCGAACCGGGACAGGGCAAGGCGGCTACACCTTC.

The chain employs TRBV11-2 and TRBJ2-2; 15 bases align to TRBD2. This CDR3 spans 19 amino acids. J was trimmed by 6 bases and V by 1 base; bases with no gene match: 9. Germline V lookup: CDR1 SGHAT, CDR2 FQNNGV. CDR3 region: CASSLALGLAGGVAGELFF. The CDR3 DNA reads TGTGCCAGCAGCTTAGCCCTTGGACTAGCGGGGGGGGTTGCCGGGGAGCTGTTTTTT.

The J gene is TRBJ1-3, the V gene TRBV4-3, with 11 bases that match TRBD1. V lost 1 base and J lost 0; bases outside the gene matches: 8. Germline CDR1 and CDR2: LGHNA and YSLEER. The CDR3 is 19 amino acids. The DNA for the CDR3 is TGCGCCAGCAGCCAAGGGTTCCGGGACAGGGGGATCTCTGGAAACACCATATATTTT. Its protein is CASSQGFRDRGISGNTIYF.

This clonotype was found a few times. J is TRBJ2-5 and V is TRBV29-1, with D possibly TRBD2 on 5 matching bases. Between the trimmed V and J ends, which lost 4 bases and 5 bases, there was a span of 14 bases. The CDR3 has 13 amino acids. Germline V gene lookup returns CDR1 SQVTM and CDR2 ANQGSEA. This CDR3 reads CSVVLAAWETQYF. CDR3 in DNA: TGCAGCGTTGTGCTAGCCGCCTGGGAGACCCAGTACTTC.

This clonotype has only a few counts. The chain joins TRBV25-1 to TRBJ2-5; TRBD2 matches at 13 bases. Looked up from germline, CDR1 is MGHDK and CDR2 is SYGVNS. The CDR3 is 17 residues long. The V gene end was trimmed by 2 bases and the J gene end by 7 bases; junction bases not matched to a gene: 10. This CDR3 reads CASSEDPGLAGAGTQYF. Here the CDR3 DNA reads TGTGCCAGCAGTGAAGACCCTGGACTAGCGGGGGCTGGGACCCAGTACTTC.

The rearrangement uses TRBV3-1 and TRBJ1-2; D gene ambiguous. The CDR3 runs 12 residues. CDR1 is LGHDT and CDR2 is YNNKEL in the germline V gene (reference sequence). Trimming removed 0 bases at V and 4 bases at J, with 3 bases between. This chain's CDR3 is CASSQERYGYTF. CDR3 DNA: TGTGCCAGCAGCCAAGAGCGCTATGGCTACACCTTC.

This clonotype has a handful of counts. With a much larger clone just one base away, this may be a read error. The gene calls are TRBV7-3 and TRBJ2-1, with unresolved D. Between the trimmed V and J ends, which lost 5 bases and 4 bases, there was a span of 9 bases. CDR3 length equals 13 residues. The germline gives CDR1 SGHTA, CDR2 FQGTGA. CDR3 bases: TGTGCCAGCAGCCCCGCCCCTTACAATGAGCAGTTCTTC. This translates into CASSPAPYNEQFF.

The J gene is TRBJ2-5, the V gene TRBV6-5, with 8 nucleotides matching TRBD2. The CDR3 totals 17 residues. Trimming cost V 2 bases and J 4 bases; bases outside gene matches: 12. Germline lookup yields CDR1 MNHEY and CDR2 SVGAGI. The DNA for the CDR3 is TGTGCCAGCAGTTACGGGGGCTTAAGCGGGGGAGGAGAGACCCAGTACTTC. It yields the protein CASSYGGLSGGGETQYF.

CDR3 in amino acids: CSVPGQQQEGGYTF. In DNA form, the CDR3 reads TGCAGCGTTCCCGGACAGCAGCAGGAGGGTGGCTACACCTTC. J is TRBJ1-2 and V is TRBV29-1, with D maybe TRBD1 (6 bases). The CDR3 length is 14 residues. Germline V gives CDR1 SQVTM, CDR2 ANQGSEA. Between the trimmed V and J ends, which lost 5 bases and 7 bases, there was a span of 20 bases.

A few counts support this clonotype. CDR3 in amino acids: CASSTPPGTQYF. The CDR3 nucleotides are TGTGCCAGCAGTACCCCCCCGGGGACCCAGTACTTC. The chain links TRBV28 to TRBJ2-5; D ambiguous. The CDR3 has 12 residues. From germline, CDR1 is MDHEN and CDR2 SYDVKM. Trimming cost V 5 bases and J 7 bases, with 11 bases left between them.

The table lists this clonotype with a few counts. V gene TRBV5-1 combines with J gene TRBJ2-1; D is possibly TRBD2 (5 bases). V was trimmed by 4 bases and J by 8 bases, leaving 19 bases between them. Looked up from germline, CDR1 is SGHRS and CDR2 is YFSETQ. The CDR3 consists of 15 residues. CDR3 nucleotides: TGCGCCAGCAGCGTCCAAAGAGGGCTGCGCGATGAGCAGTTCTTC. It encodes CASSVQRGLRDEQFF.

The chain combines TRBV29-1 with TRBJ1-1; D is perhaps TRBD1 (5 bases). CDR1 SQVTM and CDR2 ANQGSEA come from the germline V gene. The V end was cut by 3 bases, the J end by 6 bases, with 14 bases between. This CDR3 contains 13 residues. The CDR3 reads CSVDPGVPPEAFF. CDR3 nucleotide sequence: TGCAGCGTTGACCCGGGGGTACCTCCTGAAGCTTTCTTT.